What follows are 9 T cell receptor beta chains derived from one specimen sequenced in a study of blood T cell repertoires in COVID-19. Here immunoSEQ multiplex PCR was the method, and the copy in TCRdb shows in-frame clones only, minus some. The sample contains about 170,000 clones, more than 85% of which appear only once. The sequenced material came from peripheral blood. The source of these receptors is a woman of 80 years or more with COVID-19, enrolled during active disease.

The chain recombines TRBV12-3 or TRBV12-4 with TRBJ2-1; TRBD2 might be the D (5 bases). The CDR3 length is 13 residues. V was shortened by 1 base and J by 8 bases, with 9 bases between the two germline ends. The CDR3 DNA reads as TGTGCCAGCAGTTTAGGAGGGTACGATGAGCAGTTCTTC. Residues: CASSLGGYDEQFF.

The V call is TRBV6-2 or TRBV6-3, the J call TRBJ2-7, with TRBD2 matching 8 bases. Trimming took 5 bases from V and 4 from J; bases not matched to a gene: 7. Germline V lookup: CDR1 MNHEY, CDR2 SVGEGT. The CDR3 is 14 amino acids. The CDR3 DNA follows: TGTGCCAGCAGTAAAAGCGGGAGCAGATACGAGCAGTACTTC. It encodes CASSKSGSRYEQYF.

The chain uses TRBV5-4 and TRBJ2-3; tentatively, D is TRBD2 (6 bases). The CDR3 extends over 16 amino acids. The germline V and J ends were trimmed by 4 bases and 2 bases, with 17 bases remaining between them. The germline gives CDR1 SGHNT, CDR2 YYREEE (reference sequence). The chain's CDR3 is CASSPSSLANTDTQYF. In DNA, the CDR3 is TGTGCCAGCAGCCCATCAAGTCTAGCGAACACAGATACGCAGTATTTT.

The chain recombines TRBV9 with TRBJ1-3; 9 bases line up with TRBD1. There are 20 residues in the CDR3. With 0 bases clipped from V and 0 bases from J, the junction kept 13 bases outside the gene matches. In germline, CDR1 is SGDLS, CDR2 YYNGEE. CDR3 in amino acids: CASSVGELWGTGTSGNTIYF. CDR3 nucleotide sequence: TGTGCCAGCAGCGTAGGGGAATTGTGGGGGACAGGGACCTCTGGAAACACCATATATTTT.

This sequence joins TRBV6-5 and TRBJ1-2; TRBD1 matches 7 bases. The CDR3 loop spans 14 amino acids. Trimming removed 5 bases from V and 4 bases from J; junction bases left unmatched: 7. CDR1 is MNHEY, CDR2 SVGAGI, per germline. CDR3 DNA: TGTGCCAGCAGTAGACAGGGAACGGCCTATGGCTACACCTTC. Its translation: CASSRQGTAYGYTF.

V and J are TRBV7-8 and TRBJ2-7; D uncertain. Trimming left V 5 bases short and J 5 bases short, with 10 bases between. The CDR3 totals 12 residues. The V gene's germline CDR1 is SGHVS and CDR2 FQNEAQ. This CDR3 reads CASSPFSDEQYF. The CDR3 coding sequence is TGTGCCAGCAGCCCCTTCTCTGACGAGCAGTACTTC. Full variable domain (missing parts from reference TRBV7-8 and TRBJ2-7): GAGVSQSPRYKVAKRGQDVALRCDPISGHVSLFWYQQALGQGPEFLTYFQNEAQLDKSGLPSDRFFAERPEGSVSTLKIQRTQQEDSAVYLCASSPFSDEQYFGPGTRLTVT.

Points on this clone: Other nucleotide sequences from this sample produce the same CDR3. The CDR3 sequence: CASSGGTSSYNEQFF. The CDR3 coding sequence is TGTGCCAGCAGCGGAGGGACTAGTTCTTACAATGAGCAGTTCTTC. The V and J genes are TRBV7-6 and TRBJ2-1; 8 bases match TRBD2. Germline loops: CDR1 SGHVS, CDR2 FNYEAQ. V lost 5 bases, J lost 4 bases, and 7 bases stayed unmatched. This CDR3 is 15 amino acids long.

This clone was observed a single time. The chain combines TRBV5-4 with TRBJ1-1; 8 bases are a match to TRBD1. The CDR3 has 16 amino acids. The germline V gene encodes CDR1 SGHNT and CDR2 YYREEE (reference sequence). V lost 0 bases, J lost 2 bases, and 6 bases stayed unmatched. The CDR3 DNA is TGTGCCAGCAGCTTGGATCAGGGGGCTATCAACACTGAAGCTTTCTTT. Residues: CASSLDQGAINTEAFF.

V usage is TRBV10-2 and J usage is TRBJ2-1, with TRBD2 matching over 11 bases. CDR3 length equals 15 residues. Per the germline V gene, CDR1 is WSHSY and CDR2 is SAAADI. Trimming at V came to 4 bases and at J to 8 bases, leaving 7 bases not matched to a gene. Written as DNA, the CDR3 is TGCGCCAGCAGTGTAGCGGGAGGGCCGGGGGATGAGCAGTTCTTC. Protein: CASSVAGGPGDEQFF.